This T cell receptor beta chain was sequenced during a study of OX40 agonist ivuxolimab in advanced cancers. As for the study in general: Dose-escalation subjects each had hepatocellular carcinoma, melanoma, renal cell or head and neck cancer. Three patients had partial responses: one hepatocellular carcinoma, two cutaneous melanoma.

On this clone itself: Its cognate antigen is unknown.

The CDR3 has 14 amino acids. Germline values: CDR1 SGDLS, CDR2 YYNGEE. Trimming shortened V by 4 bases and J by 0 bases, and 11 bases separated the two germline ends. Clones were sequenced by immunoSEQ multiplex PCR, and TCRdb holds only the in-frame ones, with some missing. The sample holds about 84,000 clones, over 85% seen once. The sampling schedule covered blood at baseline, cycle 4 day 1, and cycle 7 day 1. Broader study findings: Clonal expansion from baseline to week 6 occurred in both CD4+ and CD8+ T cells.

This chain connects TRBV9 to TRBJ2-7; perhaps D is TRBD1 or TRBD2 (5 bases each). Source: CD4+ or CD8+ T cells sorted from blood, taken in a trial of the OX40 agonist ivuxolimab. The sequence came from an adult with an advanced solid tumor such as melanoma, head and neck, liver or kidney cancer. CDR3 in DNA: TGTGCCAGCAGCCCACGGGACGCCTCCTACGAGCAGTACTTC. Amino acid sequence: CASSPRDASYEQYF.